This TCR beta chain was found in a study of cytomegalovirus exposure and HLA in healthy donors. Study-wide results and limits: Reported results showed that the classifier diagnosed cytomegalovirus status with high specificity and sensitivity. The tendency of first-cohort TCR clusters to co-occur in the 120 validation repertoires was identified by a subsequent analysis. Among TCR beta chains, those listed as cytomegalovirus-associated numbered 164.

Germline loops: CDR1 GTSNPN, CDR2 SVGIG (reference sequence). The CDR3 runs to 13 residues. Trimming took off 0 bases at V and 4 bases at J, with 9 bases between the two ends. The assay was immunoSEQ multiplex PCR, and TCRdb's table has in-frame clones only and misses some. The data show 120,000 or so clones, approximately 91% seen once. As for this clone: No antigen is known for it.

The sequenced sample was PBMCs. The chain is built from TRBV30 and TRBJ2-5, with a weak D call TRBD1 (6 bases). The TCR sequence derives from a young woman in good health and CMV-seronegative. CDR3 sequence (DNA): TGTGCCTGGAGTGTAAACAGGGCAGAGACCCAGTACTTC. This gives the protein CAWSVNRAETQYF.